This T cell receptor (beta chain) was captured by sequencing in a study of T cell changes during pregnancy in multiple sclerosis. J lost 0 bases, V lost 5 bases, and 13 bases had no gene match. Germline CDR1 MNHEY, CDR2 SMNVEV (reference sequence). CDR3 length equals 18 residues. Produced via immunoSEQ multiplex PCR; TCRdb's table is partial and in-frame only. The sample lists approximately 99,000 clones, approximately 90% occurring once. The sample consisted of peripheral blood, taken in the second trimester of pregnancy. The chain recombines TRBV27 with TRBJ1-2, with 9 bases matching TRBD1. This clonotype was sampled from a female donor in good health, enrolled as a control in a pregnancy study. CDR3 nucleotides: TGTGCCAGCAGTCTCGGACAGGGGCAGACCCTAGCTAACTATGGCTACACCTTC. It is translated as CASSLGQGQTLANYGYTF.